Following are 31 T cell receptor beta chains from one sample sequenced in a study of beta chain features in type 1 diabetes. TCRB transcripts that were expressed got sequenced, as all of the isolated RNA had been reverse transcribed. Sequencing used immunoSEQ multiplex PCR; TCRdb keeps in-frame clones, though not all of them. The sample gives about 360,000 clones, around 12% of which show up once; roughly 0.017% is in the top ten. Sequenced input: naive CD4+ T cells from blood. These TCRs come from a man younger than 35 in good health.

This clone has just a few counts. Additional DNA sequences in this sample encode the identical CDR3. The chain is built from TRBV30 and TRBJ2-3; weak D call: TRBD2 (6 bases). The germline V gene encodes CDR1 GTSNPN and CDR2 SVGIG (reference sequence). V dropped 0 bases and J dropped 0 bases, with 7 bases sitting between them. CDR3 length equals 14 residues. The CDR3 is CAWSVGTSTDTQYF. CDR3 nucleotide sequence: TGTGCCTGGAGTGTCGGGACTAGCACAGATACGCAGTATTTT.

This chain links TRBV18 with TRBJ2-7; 7 positions match TRBD1. Looked up from germline, CDR1 is KGHSH and CDR2 is LQKENI. CDR3 length equals 15 residues. Losses at the gene ends were 4 bases for V and 2 bases for J; bases not matched to a gene: 8. CDR3 sequence: CASSLPGTEPYEQYF. Written as DNA, the CDR3 is TGTGCCAGCTCACTACCCGGGACAGAGCCCTACGAGCAGTACTTC.

V gene TRBV6-5 combines with J gene TRBJ1-2; 7 positions agree with TRBD1. Germline CDR1 is MNHEY and CDR2 is SVGAGI. Trimming at V came to 1 base and at J to 10 bases, leaving 3 bases not matched to a gene. The CDR3 sequence is 12 residues long. The CDR3 DNA follows: TGTGCCAGCAGTTACTTAACAGGGGTCTACACCTTC. The encoded protein is CASSYLTGVYTF.

As concerns this clone: This specimen includes other DNA sequences encoding the same CDR3. V usage is TRBV9 and J usage is TRBJ1-1; 7 nucleotides align to TRBD1. Germline trimming cut 4 bases from V and 4 bases from J; bases unmatched to any gene: 7. The CDR3 consists of 14 residues. From germline, CDR1 is SGDLS and CDR2 YYNGEE. CDR3 residues: CASSPRQGATEAFF. The DNA for the CDR3 is TGTGCCAGCAGCCCGAGACAGGGAGCCACTGAAGCTTTCTTT.

J is TRBJ1-5 and V is TRBV5-6; D uncertain. CDR3 length equals 13 residues. Germline CDR1 SGHDT, CDR2 YYEEEE. Between the trimmed V and J ends, which lost 0 bases and 6 bases, there was a span of 7 bases. The DNA for the CDR3 is TGTGCCAGCAGCTTGGGCAGGTCTCAGCCCCAGCATTTT. Translating it yields CASSLGRSQPQHF.

The V gene is TRBV5-1, the J gene TRBJ2-7; D is undetermined. The CDR3 extends over 14 amino acids. Germline CDR1 and CDR2: SGHRS and YFSETQ. Trimming left V 0 bases short and J 1 base short, with 8 bases between. The CDR3 nucleotides are TGCGCCAGCAGCTTGGTCAGTGCTTCCTACGAGCAGTACTTC. It is translated as CASSLVSASYEQYF.

This clone has only a few counts. Other DNA sequences in the sample encode the same CDR3. The chain couples TRBV4-3 to TRBJ2-2, with D perhaps matching TRBD2 (6 bases). Germline-derived CDR1 and CDR2 are LGHNA and YSLEER. V was shortened by 0 bases and J by 4 bases, with 9 bases between the two germline ends. CDR3 length equals 15 residues. In DNA form, the CDR3 reads TGCGCCAGCAGCCAAGAAGGAGGGGCCACCGGGGAGCTGTTTTTT. Its protein product is CASSQEGGATGELFF.

The chain joins TRBV5-1 to TRBJ2-3; 10 bases are shared with TRBD2. The CDR3 is made up of 15 amino acids. After removal of 0 bases from V and 4 bases from J, the junction contained 2 bases not matched to a gene. Per germline, CDR1 SGHRS and CDR2 YFSETQ. The chain's CDR3 is CASSLVAGGADTQYF. The CDR3 nucleotides read TGCGCCAGCAGCTTGGTAGCGGGGGGAGCAGATACGCAGTATTTT. The variable domain in full, with the rest retrieved from reference TRBV5-1 and TRBJ2-3, is KAGVTQTPRYLIKTRGQQVTLSCSPISGHRSVSWYQQTPGQGLQFLFEYFSETQRNKGNFPGRFSGRQFSNSRSEMNVSTLELGDSALYLCASSLVAGGADTQYFGPGTRLTVL.

The V gene is TRBV11-2, the J gene TRBJ2-3; D possibly corresponds to TRBD2 (7 bases). Trimming took off 7 bases at V and 5 bases at J, with 19 bases between the two ends. The CDR3 has 15 residues. Germline V CDR1 and CDR2: SGHAT, FQNNGV. For the CDR3, the DNA is TGTGCCAGCACCGAGAAGGGGGGGCGTGGAGATACGCAGTATTTT. Translation: CASTEKGGRGDTQYF.

The chain is built from TRBV10-3 and TRBJ1-2; 8 bases agree with TRBD1. Unmatched junction bases numbered 14, after V lost 2 bases and J lost 3 bases. From germline, CDR1 is ENHRY and CDR2 SYGVKD. CDR3 length: 18 amino acids. CDR3 bases: TGTGCCATCAGTGAGGGGGGCGGACAGGGAGGTCCCTACTATGGCTACACCTTC. It translates to CAISEGGGQGGPYYGYTF.

The J gene is TRBJ2-2, the V gene TRBV19, with TRBD2 matching over 13 bases. Germline lookup yields CDR1 LNHDA and CDR2 SQIVND (reference sequence). V lost 5 bases, J lost 5 bases, and 11 bases stayed unmatched. The length of the CDR3 is 18 residues. The CDR3 sequence is CASSSRKGLAGSTGELFF. In nucleotides, the CDR3 is TGTGCCAGTAGTTCGAGAAAGGGACTAGCGGGAAGTACCGGGGAGCTGTTTTTT.

This clone occurred a few times. V and J are TRBV5-4 and TRBJ2-3; 11 nucleotides agree with TRBD2. The CDR3 totals 17 residues. V lost 4 bases, J lost 5 bases, and 12 bases stayed unmatched. Germline assignment: CDR1 SGHNT and CDR2 YYREEE (reference sequence). This chain's CDR3 is CASSPSGSGGGIDTQYF. In DNA, the CDR3 is TGTGCCAGCAGCCCCTCAGGTAGCGGGGGGGGAATAGATACGCAGTATTTT.

The table lists this clone with a few counts. The rearrangement joins TRBV7-6 to TRBJ2-7; 11 nucleotides match TRBD2. With 5 bases clipped from V and 2 bases from J, the junction kept 11 bases outside the gene matches. The CDR3 is made up of 17 amino acids. Germline V lookup: CDR1 SGHVS, CDR2 FNYEAQ. CDR3 sequence (DNA): TGTGCCAGCAGCGGACAAGCGGGACTAGCGGACCCCTACGAGCAGTACTTC. This gives the protein CASSGQAGLADPYEQYF.

This clone was recorded a few times. The V call is TRBV30, the J call TRBJ2-7; TRBD1 is a possible D gene (6 bases). Germline CDR1 is GTSNPN and CDR2 is SVGIG (reference sequence). The CDR3 is made up of 11 amino acids. V lost 8 bases and J 2 bases, leaving 10 bases between the germline ends. In nucleotides, the CDR3 is TGTGCCGGGGGCCGGCCCTACGAGCAGTACTTC. Amino acid sequence: CAGGRPYEQYF.

This clone was detected only a few times. The rearrangement uses TRBV7-2 and TRBJ1-1; D is uncertain. Germline CDR1 SGHTA, CDR2 FQGNSA. This CDR3 contains 13 residues. V was pared by 6 bases and J by 2 bases, with 10 bases between. CDR3 residues: CASSFGANTEAFF. Here the CDR3 DNA reads TGTGCCAGCAGTTTCGGAGCAAACACTGAAGCTTTCTTT. The entire variable domain, with the rest obtained from reference TRBV7-2 and TRBJ1-1, is as follows: GAGVSQSPSNKVTEKGKDVELRCDPISGHTALYWYRQSLGQGLEFLIYFQGNSAPDKSGLPSDRFSAERTGGSVSTLTIQRTQQEDSAVYLCASSFGANTEAFFGQGTRLTVV.

Comments on this clone: Additional DNA sequences in this sample encode the identical CDR3. This chain uses TRBV7-2 with TRBJ2-7, with D hard to call. CDR1 is SGHTA, CDR2 FQGNSA, per germline. The CDR3 has 11 residues. Trimming cost V 3 bases and J 4 bases, with 4 bases left between them. The CDR3 DNA reads as TGTGCCAGCAGCTTTCATTACGAGCAGTACTTC. Translation gives CASSFHYEQYF.

The rearrangement links TRBV30 to TRBJ2-3, with TRBD1 identical over 7 bases. The germline CDR1 and CDR2 sequences are GTSNPN and SVGIG (reference sequence). There are 12 residues in the CDR3. In DNA form, the CDR3 reads TGTGGAGGGGGCGCGTGGGCAGATACGCAGTATTTT. Protein product: CGGGAWADTQYF.

The rearrangement uses TRBV19 and TRBJ1-2; 12 bases agree with TRBD1. J gave up 14 bases and V 7 bases, and 11 bases lay outside the gene matches. The germline V gene has CDR1 LNHDA and CDR2 SQIVND (reference sequence). CDR3 length: 13 amino acids. The CDR3: CASTPPGQGAHTF. In DNA, the CDR3 is TGTGCCAGTACCCCCCCGGGACAGGGGGCGCATACCTTC.

The table lists this clone with a few counts. The chain employs TRBV19 and TRBJ2-7; 7 nucleotides line up with TRBD1. The CDR3 contains 14 residues. Losses at the gene ends were 4 bases for V and 5 bases for J; bases not matched to a gene: 8. Germline loops: CDR1 LNHDA, CDR2 SQIVND (reference sequence). CDR3 coding DNA: TGTGCCAGTAGTAAGCGACAGGGTAACCACGAGCAGTACTTC. It codes for CASSKRQGNHEQYF. Full variable domain (outside the CDR3, taken from reference TRBV19 and TRBJ2-7): DGGITQSPKYLFRKEGQNVTLSCEQNLNHDAMYWYRQDPGQGLRLIYYSQIVNDFQKGDIAEGYSVSREKKESFPLTVTSAQKNPTAFYLCASSKRQGNHEQYFGPGTRLTVT.

The chain links TRBV4-3 to TRBJ2-1; D perhaps matches TRBD2 (6 bases). The CDR3 spans 14 residues. Per germline, CDR1 LGHNA and CDR2 YSLEER. V was trimmed by 7 bases and J by 5 bases, leaving 15 bases between them. The CDR3 sequence: CASTLGGAHNEQFF. In DNA form, the CDR3 reads TGCGCCAGCACCCTGGGGGGAGCGCACAATGAGCAGTTCTTC.

The table lists this clone with a few counts. V gene TRBV9 combines with J gene TRBJ2-7, with TRBD2 matching over 10 bases. The trim removed 2 bases at V and 1 base at J, leaving 9 bases unmatched. This CDR3 region has 17 residues. Looked up from germline, CDR1 is SGDLS and CDR2 is YYNGEE. The CDR3 region has the DNA TGTGCCAGCAGCGTGGGTCCCGGGACTAGCGCGTCCTACGAGCAGTACTTC. Translation: CASSVGPGTSASYEQYF. Looking up the rest from reference TRBV9 and TRBJ2-7 gives the full variable domain: DSGVTQTPKHLITATGQRVTLRCSPRSGDLSVYWYQQSLDQGLQFLIQYYNGEERAKGNILERFSAQQFPDLHSELNLSSLELGDSALYFCASSVGPGTSASYEQYFGPGTRLTVT.

The chain is built from TRBV18 and TRBJ2-1; D is perhaps TRBD1 (5 bases). The V end was cut by 3 bases, the J end by 4 bases, with 10 bases between. Germline CDR1 is KGHSH and CDR2 is LQKENI. The CDR3 runs 14 residues. Here the CDR3 reads CASSPGRVYNEQFF. Here the CDR3 DNA reads TGTGCCAGCTCACCTGGCAGGGTATACAATGAGCAGTTCTTC.

The V and J genes are TRBV6-5 and TRBJ2-7; maybe TRBD1 (5 bases). Germline V CDR1 and CDR2: MNHEY, SVGAGI. Trimming took off 6 bases at V and 3 bases at J, with 12 bases between the two ends. The CDR3 is 13 residues long. DNA for the CDR3: TGTGCCAGCAGGTTAGGACACAACTACGAGCAGTACTTC. Its translation: CASRLGHNYEQYF.

This clone was detected only a few times. Distinct nucleotide sequences in the sample also encode this CDR3. The V call is TRBV9, the J call TRBJ2-5, with D hard to call. The germline CDR1 and CDR2 sequences are SGDLS and YYNGEE. There are 13 residues in the CDR3. V was clipped by 2 bases and J by 2 bases, with 7 bases between them. In DNA form, the CDR3 reads TGTGCCAGCAGCGTCAGTTTACAAGAGACCCAGTACTTC. The encoded protein is CASSVSLQETQYF.

The V call is TRBV7-9, the J call TRBJ1-1; D remains unclear. CDR1 and CDR2 from the germline V gene are SEHNR and FQNEAQ (reference sequence). The CDR3 is 19 residues long. V lost 2 bases and J 0 bases, leaving 22 bases between the germline ends. As DNA, the CDR3 is TGTGCCAGCAGCTTATCGAGACTAGGGCAACCTAATATGAACACTGAAGCTTTCTTT. The encoded protein is CASSLSRLGQPNMNTEAFF.

The chain carries TRBV6-6 and TRBJ1-2; a possible D gene is TRBD1 (5 bases). Trimming shortened V by 0 bases and J by 3 bases, and 11 bases separated the two germline ends. Germline lookup yields CDR1 MNHNY and CDR2 SVGAGI (reference sequence). The CDR3 consists of 15 residues. The CDR3 DNA sequence: TGTGCCAGCAGTTACTCGAGTCAGGGATACTATGGCTACACCTTC. Its protein product is CASSYSSQGYYGYTF.

The rearrangement links TRBV27 to TRBJ2-1; 9 bases are a match to TRBD2. The germline V gene has CDR1 MNHEY and CDR2 SMNVEV (reference sequence). The CDR3 contains 15 residues. Germline trimming cut 2 bases from V and 4 bases from J; bases unmatched to any gene: 3. CDR3 sequence: CASSLEAGGYNEQFF. As DNA, the CDR3 is TGTGCCAGCAGTTTAGAGGCGGGAGGGTACAATGAGCAGTTCTTC.

This rearrangement joins TRBV7-2 to TRBJ2-5, with 7 bases matching TRBD1. V lost 5 bases, J lost 5 bases, and 11 bases stayed unmatched. The CDR3 spans 15 residues. The germline gives CDR1 SGHTA, CDR2 FQGNSA. The CDR3 is CASSPSGRGGETQYF. The CDR3, as DNA: TGTGCCAGCAGCCCTAGTGGTCGAGGGGGCGAGACCCAGTACTTC. The variable domain in full, with the rest retrieved from reference TRBV7-2 and TRBJ2-5, is GAGVSQSPSNKVTEKGKDVELRCDPISGHTALYWYRQSLGQGLEFLIYFQGNSAPDKSGLPSDRFSAERTGGSVSTLTIQRTQQEDSAVYLCASSPSGRGGETQYFGPGTRLLVL.

Of note for this clone: Other nucleotide sequences from this sample produce the same CDR3. This sequence joins TRBV28 and TRBJ1-5; D perhaps matches TRBD1 (5 bases). The V gene lost 6 bases and the J gene lost 7 bases, with 10 bases spanning the gap. CDR1 and CDR2 (germline): MDHEN, SYDVKM. The length of the CDR3 is 12 residues. CDR3 in DNA: TGTGCCAGCAGCCTGCCAGGGCAGCCCCAGCATTTT. Encoded protein: CASSLPGQPQHF.

This clone was seen a few times. This CDR3 is CASSTFGTVDHEQYF. CDR3 sequence (DNA): TGTGCCAGCAGTACCTTCGGGACAGTTGACCACGAGCAGTACTTC. J is TRBJ2-7 and V is TRBV28; 7 nucleotides line up with TRBD1. After removal of 5 bases from V and 5 bases from J, the junction contained 12 bases not matched to a gene. Germline assignment: CDR1 MDHEN and CDR2 SYDVKM. The CDR3 spans 15 residues. Full variable domain (outside the CDR3, taken from reference TRBV28 and TRBJ2-7): DVKVTQSSRYLVKRTGEKVFLECVQDMDHENMFWYRQDPGLGLRLIYFSYDVKMKEKGDIPEGYSVSREKKERFSLILESASTNQTSMYLCASSTFGTVDHEQYFGPGTRLTVT.

This clone was counted between two and nine times. The V gene is TRBV19, the J gene TRBJ1-2; the D gene is possibly TRBD1 (6 bases). Germline CDR1 is LNHDA and CDR2 is SQIVND (reference sequence). This CDR3 region has 13 residues. V lost 8 bases and J lost 5, with 15 bases in between. The CDR3 here is CASGSGGRYGYTF. For the CDR3, the DNA is TGTGCCAGTGGATCGGGGGGGCGGTATGGCTACACCTTC.